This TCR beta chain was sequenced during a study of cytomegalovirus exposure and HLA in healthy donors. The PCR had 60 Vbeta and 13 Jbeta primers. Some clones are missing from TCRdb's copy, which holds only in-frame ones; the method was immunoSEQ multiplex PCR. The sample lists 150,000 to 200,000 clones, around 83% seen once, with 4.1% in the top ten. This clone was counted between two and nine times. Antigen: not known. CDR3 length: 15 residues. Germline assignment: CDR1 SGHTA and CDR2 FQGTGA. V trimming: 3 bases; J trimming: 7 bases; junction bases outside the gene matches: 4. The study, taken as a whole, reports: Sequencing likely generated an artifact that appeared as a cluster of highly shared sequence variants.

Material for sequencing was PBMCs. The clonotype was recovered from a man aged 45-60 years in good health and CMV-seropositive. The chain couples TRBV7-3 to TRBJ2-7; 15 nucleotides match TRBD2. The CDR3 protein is CASSLTGLAGGEQYF. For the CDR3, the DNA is TGTGCCAGCAGCTTGACGGGACTAGCGGGGGGAGAGCAGTACTTC.